Following are 12 T cell receptor beta chains from one sample sequenced in a study of T-cell reconstitution after alpha-beta-depleted transplantation in children. Unique molecular identifiers were incorporated into the prepared TCRbeta library. A single record per CDR3 protein comes from TCRdb applying MiXCR to the PCR reads. The data show about 980,000 distinct CDR3 sequences, under 30% seen once. The material was PBMCs, mostly from graft donor cells, obtained 360 days after TCRalphabeta/CD19-depleted stem cell transplant. The source is a boy in the first two years of life who had a stem cell transplant for SCID, so the T cells may come from the graft donor.

At least ten counts were recorded for this clonotype. CDR3 sequence: CAIRGTAAAFF. CDR3 bases: TGTGCCATCAGGGGGACAGCGGCAGCTTTCTTT. The V gene is TRBV10-3, the J gene TRBJ1-1, with 7 bases identical to TRBD1. The germline V gene has CDR1 ENHRY and CDR2 SYGVKD. The CDR3 is 11 residues long. With 6 bases clipped from V and 10 bases from J, the junction kept 5 bases outside the gene matches.

The rearrangement joins TRBV4-1 to TRBJ1-4, with D possibly being TRBD1 (5 bases). CDR1 MGHRA and CDR2 YSYEKL come from the germline V gene. V was trimmed by 4 bases and J by 6 bases, leaving 18 bases between them. This CDR3 contains 16 residues. The CDR3 region has the DNA TGCGCCAGCAGCCCCAACGGAGGGGTCGCCTATGAAAAACTGTTTTTT. Translated: CASSPNGGVAYEKLFF.

The V call is TRBV12-3 or TRBV12-4, the J call TRBJ2-3; D remains unclear. This CDR3 region has 13 residues. V lost 6 bases and J 2 bases, leaving 9 bases between the germline ends. The CDR3 protein is CASSREFTDTQYF. DNA of the CDR3: TGTGCCAGCAGCAGAGAGTTCACAGATACGCAGTATTTT.

The chain links TRBV15 to TRBJ1-4, with unresolved D. Trimming removed 5 bases from V and 8 bases from J, with 15 bases in between. CDR3 length equals 14 residues. From germline, CDR1 is LNHNV and CDR2 YYDKDF (reference sequence). The CDR3 sequence is CATSLPGFREKLFF. CDR3 sequence (DNA): TGTGCCACCAGCTTGCCGGGGTTTCGGGAAAAACTGTTTTTT.

In its sample, this clonotype was seen a few times. V gene TRBV29-1 combines with J gene TRBJ1-2, with 9 bases identical to TRBD1. This CDR3 spans 17 amino acids. The ends lost 3 bases at V and 5 bases at J; junction bases unmatched: 16. Per germline, CDR1 SQVTM and CDR2 ANQGSEA. In nucleotides, the CDR3 is TGCAGCGTTGACCTCGGGACAGGGTATGGGGTGGAGTATGGCTACACCTTC. This sequence encodes CSVDLGTGYGVEYGYTF.

The chain employs TRBV5-5 and TRBJ1-2; D is ambiguous. The CDR3 totals 15 residues. Germline assignment: CDR1 SGHKS and CDR2 YYEKEE (reference sequence). The V gene lost 0 bases and the J gene lost 2 bases, with 11 bases spanning the gap. Here the CDR3 reads CASSLASSLNYGYTF. In nucleotides, the CDR3 is TGTGCCAGCAGCTTGGCCAGTTCCTTAAACTATGGCTACACCTTC. The full variable domain, with the rest looked up from reference TRBV5-5 and TRBJ1-2, is DAGVTQSPTHLIKTRGQQVTLRCSPISGHKSVSWYQQVLGQGPQFIFQYYEKEERGRGNFPDRFSARQFPNYSSELNVNALLLGDSALYLCASSLASSLNYGYTFGSGTRLTVV.

This clonotype was observed a handful of times. This chain connects TRBV12-3 or TRBV12-4 to TRBJ2-7, with D hard to call. V lost 7 bases, J lost 2 bases, and 24 bases lay in between. This CDR3 is 17 amino acids long. The CDR3 DNA reads as TGTGCCAGCACCTTGTATCCCCGGCCCAAGGGCACCTACGAGCAGTACTTC. Its translation is CASTLYPRPKGTYEQYF.

J is TRBJ2-1 and V is TRBV4-3; TRBD2 agrees at 14 bases. After removal of 3 bases from V and 0 bases from J, the junction contained 19 bases not matched to a gene. This CDR3 comprises 23 residues. CDR1 LGHNA and CDR2 YSLEER come from the germline V gene. The CDR3 nucleotides are TGCGCCAGCAGCCAGGACAGATGGTCCATCGGGACTAGCGGGGGTTACTCCTACAATGAGCAGTTCTTC. Protein product: CASSQDRWSIGTSGGYSYNEQFF.

This clonotype was counted ten times or more. The gene calls are TRBV2 and TRBJ2-5; a weak D match, TRBD2 (5 bases). Germline V CDR1 and CDR2: SNHLY, FYNNEI. Trimming removed 4 bases at V and 9 bases at J, with 15 bases between. CDR3 length equals 13 residues. DNA for the CDR3: TGTGCCAGCAGTGCACTAGAGATTCTGGCCCAGTACTTC. Its translation: CASSALEILAQYF.

The chain combines TRBV3-1 with TRBJ1-1; TRBD1 matches at 9 bases. V was pared by 1 base and J by 0 bases, with 12 bases of the junction left unmatched. Germline V gene sequence: CDR1 LGHDT, CDR2 YNNKEL (reference sequence). The CDR3 runs 19 residues. For the CDR3, the DNA is TGTGCCAGCAGCCAAGTGGAACCGGGACAGGGCATCATGAACACTGAAGCTTTCTTT. Translation: CASSQVEPGQGIMNTEAFF.

This clonotype was detected only a few times. V is TRBV19 and J is TRBJ1-2; 7 bases align to TRBD1. The CDR3 runs 13 residues. Trimming cost V 6 bases and J 8 bases; bases outside gene matches: 9. Germline CDR1 is LNHDA and CDR2 is SQIVND (reference sequence). The CDR3: CASSRPGTVGYTF. CDR3 coding DNA: TGTGCCAGTAGCCGTCCCGGGACAGTCGGCTACACCTTC.

The chain is built from TRBV12-3 or TRBV12-4 and TRBJ1-1, with D unresolved. The CDR3 loop spans 14 amino acids. The ends were cut back, 6 bases at V and 1 base at J, with 12 bases in the middle. The CDR3 DNA reads TGTGCCAGCAGCACTGGACGGGCGAACACTGAAGCTTTCTTT. This encodes CASSTGRANTEAFF.